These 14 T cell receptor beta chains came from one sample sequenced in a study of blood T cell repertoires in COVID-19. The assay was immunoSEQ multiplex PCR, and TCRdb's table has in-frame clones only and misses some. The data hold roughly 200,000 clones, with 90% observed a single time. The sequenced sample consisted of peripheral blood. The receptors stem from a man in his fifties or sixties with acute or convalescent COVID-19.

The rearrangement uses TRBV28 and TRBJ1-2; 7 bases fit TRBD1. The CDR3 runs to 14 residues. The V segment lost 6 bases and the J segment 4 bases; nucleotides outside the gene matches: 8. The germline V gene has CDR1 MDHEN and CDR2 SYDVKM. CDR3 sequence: CASSKMGQSYGYTF. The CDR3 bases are TGTGCCAGCAGCAAGATGGGACAGTCCTATGGCTACACCTTC.

Written as DNA, the CDR3 is TGTGCCAGCAGTGAAGTCGGACAGACCAATTCACCCCTCCACTTT. The encoded protein is CASSEVGQTNSPLHF. The chain joins TRBV6-1 to TRBJ1-6; a possible D gene is TRBD1 (6 bases). The V and J ends lost 1 base and 7 bases respectively, with 11 bases between them. Germline loops: CDR1 MNHNS, CDR2 SASEGT. The CDR3 has 15 residues.

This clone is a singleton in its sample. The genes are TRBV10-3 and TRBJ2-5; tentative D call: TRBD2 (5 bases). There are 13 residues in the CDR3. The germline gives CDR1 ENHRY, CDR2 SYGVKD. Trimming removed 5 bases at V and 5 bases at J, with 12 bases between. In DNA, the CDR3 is TGTGCCATCAGTCAACTAGAGTTGGAGACCCAGTACTTC. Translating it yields CAISQLELETQYF.

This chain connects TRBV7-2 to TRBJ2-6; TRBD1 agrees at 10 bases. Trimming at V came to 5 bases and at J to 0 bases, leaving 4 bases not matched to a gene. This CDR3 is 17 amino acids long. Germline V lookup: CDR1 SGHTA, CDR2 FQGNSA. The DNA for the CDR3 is TGTGCCAGCAGCGGGGGACAGGGGAACTCTGGGGCCAACGTCCTGACTTTC. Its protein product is CASSGGQGNSGANVLTF.

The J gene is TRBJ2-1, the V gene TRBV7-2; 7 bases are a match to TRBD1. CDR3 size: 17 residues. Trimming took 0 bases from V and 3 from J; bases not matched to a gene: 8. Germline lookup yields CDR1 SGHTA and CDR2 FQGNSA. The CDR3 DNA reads TGTGCCAGCAGCTTAGCGCAAAGGGGGCCATTCTACAATGAGCAGTTCTTC. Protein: CASSLAQRGPFYNEQFF. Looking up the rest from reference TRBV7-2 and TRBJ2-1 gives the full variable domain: GAGVSQSPSNKVTEKGKDVELRCDPISGHTALYWYRQSLGQGLEFLIYFQGNSAPDKSGLPSDRFSAERTGGSVSTLTIQRTQQEDSAVYLCASSLAQRGPFYNEQFFGPGTRLTVL.

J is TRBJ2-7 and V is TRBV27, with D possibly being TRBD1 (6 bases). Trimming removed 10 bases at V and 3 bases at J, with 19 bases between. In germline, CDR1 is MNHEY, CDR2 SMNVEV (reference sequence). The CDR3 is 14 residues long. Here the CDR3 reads CATMKQGILYEQYF. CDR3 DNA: TGTGCCACTATGAAACAGGGAATTCTCTACGAGCAGTACTTC.

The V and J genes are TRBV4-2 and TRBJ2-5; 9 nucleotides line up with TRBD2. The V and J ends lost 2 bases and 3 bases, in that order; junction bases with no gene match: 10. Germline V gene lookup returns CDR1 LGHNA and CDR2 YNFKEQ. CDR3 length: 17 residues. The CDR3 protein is CASSQFVGGGDKETQYF. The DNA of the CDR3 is TGTGCCAGCAGCCAATTCGTCGGCGGGGGGGATAAAGAGACCCAGTACTTC.

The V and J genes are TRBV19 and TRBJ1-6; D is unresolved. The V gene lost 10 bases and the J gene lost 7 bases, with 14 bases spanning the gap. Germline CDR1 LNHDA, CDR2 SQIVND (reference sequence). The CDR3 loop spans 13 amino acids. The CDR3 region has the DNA TGTGCCACAGCCACCAGCAGGAATTCACCCCTCCACTTT. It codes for CATATSRNSPLHF.

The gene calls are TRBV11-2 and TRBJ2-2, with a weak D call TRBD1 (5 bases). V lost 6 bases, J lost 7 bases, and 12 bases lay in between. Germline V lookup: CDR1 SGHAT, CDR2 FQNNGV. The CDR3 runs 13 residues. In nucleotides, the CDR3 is TGTGCCAGCAGTCAGCAGGGCGGCGGGGAGCTGTTTTTT. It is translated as CASSQQGGGELFF.

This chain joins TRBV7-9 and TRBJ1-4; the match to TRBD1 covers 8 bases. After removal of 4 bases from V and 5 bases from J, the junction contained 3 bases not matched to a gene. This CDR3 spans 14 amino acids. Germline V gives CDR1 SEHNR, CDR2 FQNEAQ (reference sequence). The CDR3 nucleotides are TGTGCCAGCAGCTCGAGACAGGGGAATGAAAAACTGTTTTTT. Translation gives CASSSRQGNEKLFF.

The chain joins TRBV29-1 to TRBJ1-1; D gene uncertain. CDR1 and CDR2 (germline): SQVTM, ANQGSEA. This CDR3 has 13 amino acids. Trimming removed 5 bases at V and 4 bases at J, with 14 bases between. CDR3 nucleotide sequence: TGCAGCGTTACAACACGAGGGTTCACTGAAGCTTTCTTT. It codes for CSVTTRGFTEAFF.

DNA for the CDR3: TGTGCCAGCAGCCAAGATACTAGCGGGGTGCTGTCAGATACGCAGTATTTT. This gives the protein CASSQDTSGVLSDTQYF. This chain links TRBV14 with TRBJ2-3; 10 positions agree with TRBD2. This CDR3 contains 17 residues. From germline, CDR1 is SGHDN and CDR2 FVKESK. V lost 0 bases and J lost 4; bases outside the gene matches: 7.

CDR3 in amino acids: CATSRAAGRSYEQYF. The CDR3 bases are TGTGCCACCAGCAGAGCCGCGGGGCGGAGCTACGAGCAGTACTTC. This chain uses TRBV15 with TRBJ2-7, with D tentatively TRBD2 (6 bases). The CDR3 extends over 15 amino acids. V lost 1 base to trimming and J lost 3 bases, with 13 bases between them. Germline CDR1 LNHNV, CDR2 YYDKDF (reference sequence).

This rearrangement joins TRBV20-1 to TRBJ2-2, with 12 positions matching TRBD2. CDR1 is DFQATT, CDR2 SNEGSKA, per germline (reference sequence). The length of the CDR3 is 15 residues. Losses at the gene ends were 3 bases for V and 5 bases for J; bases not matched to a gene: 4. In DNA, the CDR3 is TGCAGTGCTAGTCCTAGCGGGGGGGCAACCGGGGAGCTGTTTTTT. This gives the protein CSASPSGGATGELFF.